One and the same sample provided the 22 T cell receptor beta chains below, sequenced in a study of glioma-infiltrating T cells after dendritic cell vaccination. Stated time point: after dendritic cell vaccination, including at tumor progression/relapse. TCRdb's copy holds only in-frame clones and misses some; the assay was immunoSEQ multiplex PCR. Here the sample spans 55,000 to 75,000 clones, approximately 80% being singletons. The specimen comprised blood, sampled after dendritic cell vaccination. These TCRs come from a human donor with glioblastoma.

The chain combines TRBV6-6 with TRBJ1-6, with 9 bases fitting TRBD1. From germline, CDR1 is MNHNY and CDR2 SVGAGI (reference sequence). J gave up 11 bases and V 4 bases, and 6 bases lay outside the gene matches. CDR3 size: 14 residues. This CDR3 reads CASSWTGVVAPLHF. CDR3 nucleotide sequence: TGTGCCAGCAGTTGGACAGGGGTGGTAGCACCCCTCCACTTT.

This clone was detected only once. The CDR3 here is CASSQPTERVPEAFF. The CDR3 DNA follows: TGCGCCAGCAGCCAACCCACAGAGCGGGTGCCTGAAGCTTTCTTT. V usage is TRBV4-1 and J usage is TRBJ1-1; D not resolved. Germline lookup yields CDR1 MGHRA and CDR2 YSYEKL. The CDR3 has 15 amino acids. V lost 2 bases and J 6 bases, leaving 16 bases between the germline ends.

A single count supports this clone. Written as DNA, the CDR3 is TGTGCCAGCAGTGCCCAGGGGGGTTACGTCGAGCAGTACTTC. It specifies CASSAQGGYVEQYF. The chain links TRBV2 to TRBJ2-7, with D maybe TRBD1 (7 bases). V dropped 4 bases and J dropped 6 bases, with 16 bases sitting between them. The CDR3 is made up of 14 amino acids. The germline V gene encodes CDR1 SNHLY and CDR2 FYNNEI.

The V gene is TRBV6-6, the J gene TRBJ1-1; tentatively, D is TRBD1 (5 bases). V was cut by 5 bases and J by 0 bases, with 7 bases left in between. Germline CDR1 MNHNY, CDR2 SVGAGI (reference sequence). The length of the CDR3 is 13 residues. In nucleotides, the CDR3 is TGTGCCAGCAGTCCAGGGATGAACACTGAAGCTTTCTTT. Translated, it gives CASSPGMNTEAFF.

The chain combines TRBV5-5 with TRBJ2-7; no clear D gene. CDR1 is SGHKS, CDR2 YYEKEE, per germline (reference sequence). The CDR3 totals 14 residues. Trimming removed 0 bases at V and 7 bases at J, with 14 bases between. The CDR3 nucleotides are TGTGCCAGCAGCTTGGCGGCAGCGCTGTGGGAGCAGTACTTC. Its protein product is CASSLAAALWEQYF. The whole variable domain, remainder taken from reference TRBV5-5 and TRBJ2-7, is DAGVTQSPTHLIKTRGQQVTLRCSPISGHKSVSWYQQVLGQGPQFIFQYYEKEERGRGNFPDRFSARQFPNYSSELNVNALLLGDSALYLCASSLAAALWEQYFGPGTRLTVT.

CDR3 sequence: CASSQERVGNQPQHF. The DNA for the CDR3 is TGCGCCAGCAGCCAAGAGAGGGTAGGCAATCAGCCCCAGCATTTT. This chain uses TRBV4-1 with TRBJ1-5; D remains ambiguous. The CDR3 covers 15 residues. Germline V gives CDR1 MGHRA, CDR2 YSYEKL. The V end lost 0 bases, the J end lost 2 bases, and 8 bases lay between the germline ends.

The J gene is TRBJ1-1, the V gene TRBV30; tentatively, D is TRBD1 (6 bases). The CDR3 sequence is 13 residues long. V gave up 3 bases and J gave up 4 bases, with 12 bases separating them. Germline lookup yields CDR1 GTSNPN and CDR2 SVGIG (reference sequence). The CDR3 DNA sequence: TGTGCCTGGAGCCTGGTGGGGGCCACTGAAGCTTTCTTT. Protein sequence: CAWSLVGATEAFF.

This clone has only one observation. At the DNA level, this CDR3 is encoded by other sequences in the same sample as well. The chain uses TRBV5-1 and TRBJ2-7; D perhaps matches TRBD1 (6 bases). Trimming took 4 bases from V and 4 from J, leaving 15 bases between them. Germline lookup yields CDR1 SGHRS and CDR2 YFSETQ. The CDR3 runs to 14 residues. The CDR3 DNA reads TGCGCCAGCAGCCTGGTGACAGGTTTGTACGAGCAGTACTTC. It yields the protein CASSLVTGLYEQYF.

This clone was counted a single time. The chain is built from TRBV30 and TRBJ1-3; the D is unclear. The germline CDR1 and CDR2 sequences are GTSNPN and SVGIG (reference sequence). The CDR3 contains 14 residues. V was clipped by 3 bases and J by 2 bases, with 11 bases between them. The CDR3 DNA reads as TGTGCCTGGAGGGTCGGGGAAGCTGGAAACACCATATATTTT. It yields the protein CAWRVGEAGNTIYF.

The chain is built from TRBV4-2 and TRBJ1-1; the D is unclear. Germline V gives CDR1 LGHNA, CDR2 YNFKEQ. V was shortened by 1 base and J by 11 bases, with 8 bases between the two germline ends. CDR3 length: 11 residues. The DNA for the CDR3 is TGTGCCAGCAGCCAAGGACGGAGGGCTTTCTTT. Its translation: CASSQGRRAFF.

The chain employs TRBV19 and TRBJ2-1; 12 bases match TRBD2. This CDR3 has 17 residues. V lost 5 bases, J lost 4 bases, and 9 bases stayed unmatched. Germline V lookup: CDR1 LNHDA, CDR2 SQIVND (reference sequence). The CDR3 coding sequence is TGTGCCAGTAGTTCCACCCGACTAGCGGGGGTTTACAATGAGCAGTTCTTC. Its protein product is CASSSTRLAGVYNEQFF.

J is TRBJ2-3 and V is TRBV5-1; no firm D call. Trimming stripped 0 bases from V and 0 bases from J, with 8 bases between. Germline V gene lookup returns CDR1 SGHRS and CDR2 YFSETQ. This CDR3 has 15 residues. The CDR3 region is CASSLAPQSTDTQYF. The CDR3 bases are TGCGCCAGCAGCTTGGCCCCACAAAGCACAGATACGCAGTATTTT.

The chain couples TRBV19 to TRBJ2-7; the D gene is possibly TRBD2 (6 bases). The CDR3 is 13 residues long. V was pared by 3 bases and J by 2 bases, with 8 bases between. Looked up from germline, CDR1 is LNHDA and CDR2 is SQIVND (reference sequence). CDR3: CASSMGGAYEQYF. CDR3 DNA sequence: TGTGCCAGTAGTATGGGAGGCGCCTACGAGCAGTACTTC.

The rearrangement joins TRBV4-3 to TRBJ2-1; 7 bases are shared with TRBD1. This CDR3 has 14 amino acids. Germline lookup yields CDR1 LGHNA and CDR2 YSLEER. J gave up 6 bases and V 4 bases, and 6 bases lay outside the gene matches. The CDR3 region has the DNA TGCGCCAGCAGCCGCCGGGACAGCTTCAATGAGCAGTTCTTC. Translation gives CASSRRDSFNEQFF.

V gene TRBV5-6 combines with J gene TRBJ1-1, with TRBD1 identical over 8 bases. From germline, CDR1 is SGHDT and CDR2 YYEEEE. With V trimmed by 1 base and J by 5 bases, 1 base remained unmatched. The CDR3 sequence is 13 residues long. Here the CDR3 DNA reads TGTGCCAGCAGCTTGACAGGGGGAACTGAAGCTTTCTTT. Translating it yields CASSLTGGTEAFF.

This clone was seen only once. The CDR3 loop reads CASSDFHGTGAEAFF. CDR3 DNA sequence: TGTGCCAGCAGCGACTTTCACGGGACAGGGGCTGAAGCTTTCTTT. The chain couples TRBV4-2 to TRBJ1-1, with 10 nucleotides matching TRBD1. The CDR3 contains 15 residues. The germline V gene encodes CDR1 LGHNA and CDR2 YNFKEQ. Trimming cost V 5 bases and J 6 bases; bases outside gene matches: 9.

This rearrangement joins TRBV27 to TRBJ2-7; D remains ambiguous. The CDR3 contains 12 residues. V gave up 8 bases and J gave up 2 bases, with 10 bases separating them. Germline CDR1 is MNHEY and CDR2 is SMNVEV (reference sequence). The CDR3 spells CASWSTPYEQYF. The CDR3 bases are TGTGCCAGCTGGTCCACACCCTACGAGCAGTACTTC.

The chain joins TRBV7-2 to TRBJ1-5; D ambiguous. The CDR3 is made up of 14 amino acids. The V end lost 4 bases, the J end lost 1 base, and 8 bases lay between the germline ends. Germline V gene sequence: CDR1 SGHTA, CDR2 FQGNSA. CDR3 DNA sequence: TGTGCCAGCAGCTCCCCCGGGAGCAATCAGCCCCAGCATTTT. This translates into CASSSPGSNQPQHF.

The CDR3 spells CASQGQGVSEQFF. CDR3 DNA sequence: TGTGCCTCTCAGGGACAGGGAGTATCTGAGCAGTTCTTC. The chain employs TRBV30 and TRBJ2-1; 9 bases fit TRBD1. Germline V gene lookup returns CDR1 GTSNPN and CDR2 SVGIG (reference sequence). This CDR3 has 13 amino acids. Trimming removed 7 bases from V and 9 bases from J; junction bases left unmatched: 10.

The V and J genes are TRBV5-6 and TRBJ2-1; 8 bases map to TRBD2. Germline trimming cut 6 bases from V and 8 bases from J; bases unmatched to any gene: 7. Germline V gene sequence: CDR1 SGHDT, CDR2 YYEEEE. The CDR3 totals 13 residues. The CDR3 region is CASIRSGGDEQFF. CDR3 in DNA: TGTGCCAGCATCCGATCGGGAGGGGATGAGCAGTTCTTC.

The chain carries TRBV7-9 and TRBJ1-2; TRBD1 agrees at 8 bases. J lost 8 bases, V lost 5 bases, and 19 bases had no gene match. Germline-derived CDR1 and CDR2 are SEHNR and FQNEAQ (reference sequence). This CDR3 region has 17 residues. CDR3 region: CASSQFRDRRIYHGYTF. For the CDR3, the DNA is TGTGCCAGCAGCCAATTCCGGGACAGGAGAATCTATCACGGCTACACCTTC.

DNA of the CDR3: TGTGCCAGTAGTAATGGGGGACAGGGGGCCTACGAGCAGTACTTC. Its translation is CASSNGGQGAYEQYF. The chain joins TRBV19 to TRBJ2-5; 11 positions agree with TRBD1. The J call is doubtful: the DNA matches TRBJ2-7 better. The CDR3 runs to 15 residues. Germline CDR1 reads LNHDA; CDR2 reads SQIVND (reference sequence).